The 8 T cell receptor beta chains reported below all come from one sample, sequenced in a study of PD-1 blockade in classical Hodgkin lymphoma. Using immunoSEQ multiplex PCR, the repertoire was profiled, and TCRdb retains in-frame clones only, with some absent. The repertoire holds some 93,000 clones, about 91% seen once, with about 11% in the top ten. Every patient was affected by relapse after autologous stem cell transplantation, while exposure to brentuximab vedotin was not uniform. The specimen comprised peripheral blood mononuclear cells (PBMCs), sampled before the second cycle of nivolumab. These receptors all stem from a human donor with classical Hodgkin lymphoma.

CDR3 nucleotides: TGCGCCAGCAGCTTGGAGCCCTACAATGAGCAGTTCTTC. Protein sequence: CASSLEPYNEQFF. The genes are TRBV5-1 and TRBJ2-1; D uncertain. This CDR3 has 13 amino acids. Germline CDR1 SGHRS, CDR2 YFSETQ. The V end was cut by 0 bases, the J end by 2 bases, with 3 bases between.

V is TRBV28 and J is TRBJ2-7; D is uncertain. Trimming pared 3 bases from V and 4 bases from J, leaving 13 bases between. This CDR3 contains 14 residues. Germline V lookup: CDR1 MDHEN, CDR2 SYDVKM. This chain's CDR3 is CASSLSAPPYEQYF. The CDR3 DNA follows: TGTGCCAGCAGTTTGAGCGCCCCTCCTTACGAGCAGTACTTC.

This chain joins TRBV9 and TRBJ2-7; D gene ambiguous. The germline V gene encodes CDR1 SGDLS and CDR2 YYNGEE. This CDR3 has 13 residues. The V end was cut by 2 bases, the J end by 3 bases, with 9 bases between. The CDR3: CASSVTDRYEQYF. CDR3 nucleotides: TGTGCCAGCAGCGTTACGGACCGCTACGAGCAGTACTTC.

This clone was picked up a small number of times. DNA for the CDR3: TGTGCCAGCAGAGTCACTGAAGCTTTCTTT. Its translation: CASRVTEAFF. The chain carries TRBV2 and TRBJ1-1; D ambiguous. The CDR3 contains 10 residues. Trimming removed 6 bases at V and 4 bases at J, with 3 bases between. Per the germline V gene, CDR1 is SNHLY and CDR2 is FYNNEI.

V and J are TRBV29-1 and TRBJ2-3, with TRBD2 as a possible D gene (6 bases). The CDR3 spans 16 residues. The germline gives CDR1 SQVTM, CDR2 ANQGSEA. V was clipped by 5 bases and J by 0 bases, with 18 bases between them. In nucleotides, the CDR3 is TGCAGCGTTAAGGGACTCTGGGACGGTAGCACAGATACGCAGTATTTT. This translates into CSVKGLWDGSTDTQYF.

The CDR3 loop is CASSSRAKKGAGNTIYF. The CDR3, as DNA: TGTGCCAGTAGTTCCCGGGCCAAGAAAGGAGCTGGAAACACCATATATTTT. The chain combines TRBV19 with TRBJ1-3, with unresolved D. Germline loops: CDR1 LNHDA, CDR2 SQIVND (reference sequence). The CDR3 is 17 residues long. V lost 5 bases to trimming and J lost 2 bases, with 19 bases between them.

V gene TRBV28 combines with J gene TRBJ1-2; D uncertain. CDR1 is MDHEN, CDR2 SYDVKM, per germline. Trimming took 7 bases from V and 4 from J, leaving 16 bases between them. The CDR3 sequence is 14 residues long. In DNA form, the CDR3 reads TGTGCCAGCAATCGGAACGGACGGCTCTATGGCTACACCTTC. This translates into CASNRNGRLYGYTF.

The rearrangement links TRBV11-2 to TRBJ2-5; 13 nucleotides agree with TRBD2. From germline, CDR1 is SGHAT and CDR2 FQNNGV. The CDR3 is made up of 15 amino acids. Trimming at V came to 5 bases and at J to 2 bases, leaving 2 bases not matched to a gene. The CDR3 region is CASSTGLAGQETQYF. CDR3 DNA sequence: TGTGCCAGCAGCACGGGACTAGCGGGGCAAGAGACCCAGTACTTC.